This T cell receptor beta chain is from a study of OX40 agonist ivuxolimab in advanced cancers. Turning to the study itself: Treatment received earlier with anti-PD-1, anti-PD-L1 or anti-CTLA-4 agents was allowed, and more than 35% had some. The study's findings and limits: At 0.1 to 3.0 mg/kg, clonal expansion of CD4+ and CD8+ blood T cells had occurred by week 6. Among T cells, CD8+ cells averaged more expanded clones than CD4+ cells.

Here immunoSEQ multiplex PCR was the method, and the copy in TCRdb shows in-frame clones only, minus some. The sample holds around 29,000 clones, around nine tenths seen once. The length of the CDR3 is 15 residues. The V gene lost 1 base and the J gene lost 5 bases, with 14 bases spanning the gap. Germline V CDR1 and CDR2: SGHAT, FQDESV (reference sequence). Points on this clone: Its antigen is currently unknown.

The material sequenced was CD4+ or CD8+ T cells sorted from blood, taken in a trial of the OX40 agonist ivuxolimab. This sequence was found in an adult with an advanced solid tumor such as melanoma, head and neck, liver or kidney cancer. This sequence joins TRBV11-1 and TRBJ1-1, with TRBD1 as a possible D gene (6 bases). Here the CDR3 DNA reads TGTGCCAGCAGCTTAGGTGGGGGGGCTGAAACTGAAGCTTTCTTT. Amino acids: CASSLGGGAETEAFF.